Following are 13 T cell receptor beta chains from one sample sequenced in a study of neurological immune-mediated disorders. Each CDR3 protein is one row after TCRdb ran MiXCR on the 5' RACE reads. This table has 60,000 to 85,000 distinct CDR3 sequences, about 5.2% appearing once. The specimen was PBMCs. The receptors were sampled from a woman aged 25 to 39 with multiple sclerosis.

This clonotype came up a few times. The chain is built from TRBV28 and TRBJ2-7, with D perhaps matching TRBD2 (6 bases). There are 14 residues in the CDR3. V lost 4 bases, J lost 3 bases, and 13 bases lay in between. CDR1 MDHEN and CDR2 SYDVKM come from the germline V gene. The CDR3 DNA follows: TGTGCCAGCAGTTCCTCCTCGGACTACTACGAGCAGTACTTC. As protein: CASSSSSDYYEQYF.

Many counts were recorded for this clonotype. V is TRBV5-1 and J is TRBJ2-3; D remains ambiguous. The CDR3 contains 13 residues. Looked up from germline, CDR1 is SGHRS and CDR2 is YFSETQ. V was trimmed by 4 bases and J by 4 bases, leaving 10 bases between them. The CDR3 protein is CASSGEIPDTQYF. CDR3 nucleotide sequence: TGCGCCAGCAGCGGGGAAATCCCAGATACGCAGTATTTT.

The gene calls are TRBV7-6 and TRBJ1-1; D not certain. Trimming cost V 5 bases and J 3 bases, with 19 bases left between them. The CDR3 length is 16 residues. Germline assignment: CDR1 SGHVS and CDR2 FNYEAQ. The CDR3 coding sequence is TGTGCCAGCAGCGACAAGTCCTTTTCCGGGGACACTGAAGCTTTCTTT. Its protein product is CASSDKSFSGDTEAFF. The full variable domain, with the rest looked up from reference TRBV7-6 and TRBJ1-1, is GAGVSQSPRYKVTKRGQDVALRCDPISGHVSLYWYRQALGQGPEFLTYFNYEAQQDKSGLPNDRFSAERPEGSISTLTIQRTEQRDSAMYRCASSDKSFSGDTEAFFGQGTRLTVV.

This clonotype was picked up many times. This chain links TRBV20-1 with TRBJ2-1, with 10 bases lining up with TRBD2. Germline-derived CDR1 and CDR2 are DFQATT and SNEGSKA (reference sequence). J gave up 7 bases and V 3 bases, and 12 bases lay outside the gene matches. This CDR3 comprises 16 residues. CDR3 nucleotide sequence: TGCAGTGCTAGCCCCCCCGGGACTAGCGCCCGGAATGAGCAGTTCTTC. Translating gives CSASPPGTSARNEQFF.

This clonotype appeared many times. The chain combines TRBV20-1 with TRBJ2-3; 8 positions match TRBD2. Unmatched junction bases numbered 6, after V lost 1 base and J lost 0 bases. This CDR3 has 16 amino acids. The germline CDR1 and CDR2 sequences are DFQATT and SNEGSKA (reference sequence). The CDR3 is CSARGGASGSTDTQYF. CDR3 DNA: TGCAGTGCTAGAGGTGGTGCTAGCGGGAGCACAGATACGCAGTATTTT.

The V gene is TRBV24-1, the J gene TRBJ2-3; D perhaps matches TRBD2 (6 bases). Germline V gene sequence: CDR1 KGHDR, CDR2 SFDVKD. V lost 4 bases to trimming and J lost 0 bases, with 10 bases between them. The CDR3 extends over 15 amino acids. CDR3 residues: CATSDPGDSTDTQYF. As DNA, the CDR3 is TGTGCCACCAGTGACCCGGGGGACAGCACAGATACGCAGTATTTT.

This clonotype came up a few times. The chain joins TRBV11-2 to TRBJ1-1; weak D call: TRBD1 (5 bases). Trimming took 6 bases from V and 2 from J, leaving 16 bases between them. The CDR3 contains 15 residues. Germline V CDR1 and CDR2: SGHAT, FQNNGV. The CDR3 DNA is TGTGCCAGCAGTTTTTCGACTCAGGGAAACACTGAAGCTTTCTTT. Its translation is CASSFSTQGNTEAFF.

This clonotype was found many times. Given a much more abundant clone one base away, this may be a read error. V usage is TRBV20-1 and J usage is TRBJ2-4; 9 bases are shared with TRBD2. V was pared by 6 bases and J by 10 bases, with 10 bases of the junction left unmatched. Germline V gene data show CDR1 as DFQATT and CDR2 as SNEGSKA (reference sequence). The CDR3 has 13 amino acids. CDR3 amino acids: CSAERGELKIQYF. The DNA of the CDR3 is TGCAGTGCGGAGCGGGGGGAGTTAAAAATTCAGTACTTC.

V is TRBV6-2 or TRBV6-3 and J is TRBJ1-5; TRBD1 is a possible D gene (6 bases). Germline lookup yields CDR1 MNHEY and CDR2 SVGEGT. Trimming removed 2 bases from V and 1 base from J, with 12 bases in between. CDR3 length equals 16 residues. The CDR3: CASSYRGRGSNQPQHF. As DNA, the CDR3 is TGTGCCAGCAGTTACCGGGGTAGGGGGAGCAATCAGCCCCAGCATTTT.

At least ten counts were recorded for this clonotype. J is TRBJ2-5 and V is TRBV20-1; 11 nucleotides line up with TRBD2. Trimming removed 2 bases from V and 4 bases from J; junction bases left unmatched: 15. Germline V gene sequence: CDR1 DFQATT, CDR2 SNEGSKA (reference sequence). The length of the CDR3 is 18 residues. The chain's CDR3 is CSARPRLAGSFFLETQYF. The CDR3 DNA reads TGCAGTGCTAGACCACGACTAGCGGGATCTTTTTTTTTAGAGACCCAGTACTTC.

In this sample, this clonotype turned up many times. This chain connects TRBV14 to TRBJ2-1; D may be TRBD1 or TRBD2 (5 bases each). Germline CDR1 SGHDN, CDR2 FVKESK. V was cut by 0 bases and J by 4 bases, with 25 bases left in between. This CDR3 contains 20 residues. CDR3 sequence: CASSQDKFGVGETRYNEQFF. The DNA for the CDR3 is TGTGCCAGCAGCCAAGATAAGTTTGGAGTGGGGGAAACAAGATACAATGAGCAGTTCTTC. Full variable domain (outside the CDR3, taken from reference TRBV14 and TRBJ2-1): EAGVTQFPSHSVIEKGQTVTLRCDPISGHDNLYWYRRVMGKEIKFLLHFVKESKQDESGMPNNRFLAERTGGTYSTLKVQPAELEDSGVYFCASSQDKFGVGETRYNEQFFGPGTRLTVL.

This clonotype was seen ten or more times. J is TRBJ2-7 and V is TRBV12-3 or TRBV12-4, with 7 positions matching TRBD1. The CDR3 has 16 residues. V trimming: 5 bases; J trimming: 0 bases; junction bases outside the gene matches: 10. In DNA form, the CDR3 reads TGTGCCAGCAGTCCAAGGGGGCGGTGGGGCTCCTACGAGCAGTACTTC. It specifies CASSPRGRWGSYEQYF.

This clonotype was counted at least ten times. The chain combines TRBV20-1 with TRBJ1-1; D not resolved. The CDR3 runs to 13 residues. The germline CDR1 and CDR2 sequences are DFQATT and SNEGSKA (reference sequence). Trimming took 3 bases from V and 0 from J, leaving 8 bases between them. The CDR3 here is CSASRAMNTEAFF. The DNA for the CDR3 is TGCAGTGCTAGCCGGGCTATGAACACTGAAGCTTTCTTT.